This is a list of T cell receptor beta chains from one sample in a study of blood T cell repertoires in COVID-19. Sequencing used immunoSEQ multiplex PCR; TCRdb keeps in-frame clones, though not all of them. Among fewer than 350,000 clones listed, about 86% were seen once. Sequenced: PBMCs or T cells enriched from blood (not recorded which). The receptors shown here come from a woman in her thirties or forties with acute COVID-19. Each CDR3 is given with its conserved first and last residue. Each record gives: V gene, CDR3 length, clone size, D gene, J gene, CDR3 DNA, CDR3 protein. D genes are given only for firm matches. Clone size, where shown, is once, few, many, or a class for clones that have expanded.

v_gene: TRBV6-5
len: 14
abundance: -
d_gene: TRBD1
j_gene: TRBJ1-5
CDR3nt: TGTGCCAGCAGGACGGGGACAGATAATCAGCCCCAGCATTTT
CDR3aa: CASRTGTDNQPQHF

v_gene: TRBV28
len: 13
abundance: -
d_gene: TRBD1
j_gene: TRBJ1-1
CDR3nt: TGTGCCAGCAGTGTATTACAGGGGATTGAGGCTTTCTTT
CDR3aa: CASSVLQGIEAFF

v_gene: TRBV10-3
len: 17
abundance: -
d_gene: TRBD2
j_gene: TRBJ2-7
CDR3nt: TGTGCCTCACAACGGGGACTAGCTCTTGGTGGCTCCTACGAGCAGTACTTC
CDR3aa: CASQRGLALGGSYEQYF

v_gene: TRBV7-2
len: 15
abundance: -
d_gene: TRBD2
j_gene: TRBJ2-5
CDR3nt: TGTGCCAGCAGCTCACGTCGCGGGGGACAAGAGACCCAGTACTTC
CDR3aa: CASSSRRGGQETQYF

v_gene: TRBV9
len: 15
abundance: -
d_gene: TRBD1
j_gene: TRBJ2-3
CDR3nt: TGTGCCAGCAGCGTAGATGACAGGGCGGCAGATACGCAGTATTTT
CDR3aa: CASSVDDRAADTQYF

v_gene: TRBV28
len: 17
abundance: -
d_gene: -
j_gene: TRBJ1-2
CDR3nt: TGTGCCAGCTTTCCTTCAAGCGGGGGATTTCGTAACTATGGCTACACCTTC
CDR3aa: CASFPSSGGFRNYGYTF

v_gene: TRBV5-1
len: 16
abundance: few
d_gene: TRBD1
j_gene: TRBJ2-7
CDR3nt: TGCGCCAGCAGCCTAGGACAGGGGGGATTAACCTACGAGCAGTACTTC
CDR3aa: CASSLGQGGLTYEQYF

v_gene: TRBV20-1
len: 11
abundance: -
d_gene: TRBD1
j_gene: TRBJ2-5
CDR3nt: TGCAGTGTGCCGCAGGGGGTGTCCCAGTACTTC
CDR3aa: CSVPQGVSQYF

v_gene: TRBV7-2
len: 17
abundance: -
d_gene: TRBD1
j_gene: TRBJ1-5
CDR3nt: TGTGCCAGCAGTTGCGACCGGGACAGGTATAGCAATCAGCCCCAGCATTTT
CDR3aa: CASSCDRDRYSNQPQHF

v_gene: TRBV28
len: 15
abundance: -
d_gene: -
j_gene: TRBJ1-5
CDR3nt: TGTGCCAGCAGTCTCCTAGACAGAACCAATCAGCCCCAGCATTTT
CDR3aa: CASSLLDRTNQPQHF

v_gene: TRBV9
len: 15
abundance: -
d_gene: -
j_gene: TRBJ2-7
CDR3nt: TGTGCCAGCAGCGTCAGCACAGCCCTACTTTACGAGCAGTACTTC
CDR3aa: CASSVSTALLYEQYF

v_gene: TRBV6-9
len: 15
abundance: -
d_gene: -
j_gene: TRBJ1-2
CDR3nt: TGTGCCAGCAGTTACCGCCCCGGGCCGGACTATGGCCACACCTTC
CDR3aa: CASSYRPGPDYGHTF

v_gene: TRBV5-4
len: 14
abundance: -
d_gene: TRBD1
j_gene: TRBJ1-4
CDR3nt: TGTGCCAGCAACAAAGGGGGCGAGGATGAAAAACTGTTTTTT
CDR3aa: CASNKGGEDEKLFF

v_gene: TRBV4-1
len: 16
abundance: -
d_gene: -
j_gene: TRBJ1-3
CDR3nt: TGCGCCAGCAGCCATGAGGTCTTCTTCTCTGGAAACACCATATATTTT
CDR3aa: CASSHEVFFSGNTIYF

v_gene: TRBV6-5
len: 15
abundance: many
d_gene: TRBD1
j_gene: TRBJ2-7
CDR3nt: TGTGCCAGCAGTTACTGGGCGACAGGGCAAATGGAGCAGTACTTC
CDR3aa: CASSYWATGQMEQYF

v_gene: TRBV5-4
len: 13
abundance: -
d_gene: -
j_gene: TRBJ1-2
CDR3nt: TGTGCCAGCAGCTTAAGGGAGAACTATGGCTACACCTTC
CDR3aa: CASSLRENYGYTF

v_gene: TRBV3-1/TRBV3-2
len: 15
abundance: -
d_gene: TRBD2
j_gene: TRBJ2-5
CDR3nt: TGTGCCAGCAGCTTTCCGGGACTAGCGGGAGGGTCCCAGTACTTC
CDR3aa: CASSFPGLAGGSQYF

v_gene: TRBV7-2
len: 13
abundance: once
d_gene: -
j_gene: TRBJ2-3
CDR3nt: TGTGCCAGCAGCTTAGAGTTCAGGGCTACGCAGTATTTT
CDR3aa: CASSLEFRATQYF

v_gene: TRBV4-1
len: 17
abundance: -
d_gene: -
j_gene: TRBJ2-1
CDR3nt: TGCGCCAGCAGCCAAGATGAGCAGACAAGCTCCTACAATGAGCAGTTCTTC
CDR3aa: CASSQDEQTSSYNEQFF

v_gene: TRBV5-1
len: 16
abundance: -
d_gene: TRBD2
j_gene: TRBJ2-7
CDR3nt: TGCGCCAGCAGCCATAACCTAGCGGGGGACGACTACGAGCAGTACTTC
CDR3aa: CASSHNLAGDDYEQYF

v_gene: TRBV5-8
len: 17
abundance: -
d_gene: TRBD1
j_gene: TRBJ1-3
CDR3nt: TGTGCCAGCAGCCACCTTGACAGGGCGGTCCTCGGAAACACCATATATTTT
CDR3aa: CASSHLDRAVLGNTIYF

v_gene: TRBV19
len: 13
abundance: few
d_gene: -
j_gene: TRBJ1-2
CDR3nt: TGTGCCAGTAGTATAGCGGGCAGGGATGGCTACACCTTC
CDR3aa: CASSIAGRDGYTF

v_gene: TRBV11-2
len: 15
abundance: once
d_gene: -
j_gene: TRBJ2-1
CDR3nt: TGTGCCAGCAGCTTCCCCGGGATCTCCTACAATGAGCAGTTCTTC
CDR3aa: CASSFPGISYNEQFF

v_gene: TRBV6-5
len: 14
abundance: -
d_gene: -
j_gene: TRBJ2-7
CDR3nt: TGTGCCAGCGCGGGGGCAGGGCAGGGCGCAGGGCAGTACTTC
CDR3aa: CASAGAGQGAGQYF

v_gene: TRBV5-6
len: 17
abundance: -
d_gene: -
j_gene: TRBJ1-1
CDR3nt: TGTGCCAGCAGCTTGGCCCGGGACAACAACCAGAACACTGAAGCTTTCTTT
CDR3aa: CASSLARDNNQNTEAFF

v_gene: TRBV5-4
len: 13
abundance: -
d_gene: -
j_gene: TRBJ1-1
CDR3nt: TGTGCCAGCAGCTTGGTCACCGGGACTGAAGCTTTCTTT
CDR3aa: CASSLVTGTEAFF

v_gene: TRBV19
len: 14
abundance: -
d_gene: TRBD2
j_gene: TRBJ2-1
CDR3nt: TGTGCCAGTATGCGGGAGAACTCCTACAATGAGCAGTTCTTC
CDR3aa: CASMRENSYNEQFF

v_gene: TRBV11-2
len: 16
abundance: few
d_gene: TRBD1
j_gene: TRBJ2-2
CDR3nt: TGTGCCAGCAGCTCCCGGGACAGGACGAACACCGGGGAGCTGTTTTTT
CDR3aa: CASSSRDRTNTGELFF

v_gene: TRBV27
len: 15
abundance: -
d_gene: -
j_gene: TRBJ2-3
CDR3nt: TGTGCCAGCAGTTTATCTTTCCGGGGCACAGATACGCAGTATTTT
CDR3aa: CASSLSFRGTDTQYF